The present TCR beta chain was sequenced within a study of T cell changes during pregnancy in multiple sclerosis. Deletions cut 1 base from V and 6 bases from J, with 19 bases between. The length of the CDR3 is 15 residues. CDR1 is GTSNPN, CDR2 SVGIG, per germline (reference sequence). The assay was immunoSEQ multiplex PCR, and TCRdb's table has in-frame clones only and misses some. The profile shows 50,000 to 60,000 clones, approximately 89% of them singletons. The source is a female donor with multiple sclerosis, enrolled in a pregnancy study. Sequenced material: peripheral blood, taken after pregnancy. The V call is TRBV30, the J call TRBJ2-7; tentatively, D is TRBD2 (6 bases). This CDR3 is CAWSAGGAEYREQYF. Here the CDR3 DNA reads TGTGCCTGGAGTGCCGGAGGGGCGGAGTATCGCGAGCAGTACTTC.